Listed below are T cell receptor beta chains from one sample, sequenced in a study of vaccination effects on CD4 cells after COVID-19. The antigens for these receptors are not known. Clones were sequenced by immunoSEQ multiplex PCR, and TCRdb holds only the in-frame ones, with some missing. Of around 55,000 clones listed, around 67% are singletons. This specimen consisted of CD4+ T cells from PBMCs cultured with SARS-CoV-2 spike peptides, obtained before COVID-19 vaccination. The receptors originated from a human donor who received a COVID-19 vaccine. The CDR3 runs from the conserved cysteine through the conserved F or W. The D gene is left open where the match is weak. Clone size is stated in some rows and not others, as once, few, many or a class when expanded.

>NA|TRBV6-6|TRBJ2-1|NA
TGTGCCAGCAGTTCGGGGGCCAATGGTCATGAGCAGTTCTTC
CASSSGANGHEQFF
>TRBD1|TRBV30|TRBJ1-1|NA
TGTGCCTGGAGCGTCAGGGGGCTAAGGAACACTGAAGCTTTCTTT
CAWSVRGLRNTEAFF
>NA|TRBV9|TRBJ2-3|NA
TGTGCCAGCAGCCGCGGCGATACGCAGTATTTT
CASSRGDTQYF
>TRBD1|TRBV4-1|TRBJ2-5|NA
TGCGCCAGCAGCCACCCCGGGACAGGGGTTGAGACCCAGTACTTC
CASSHPGTGVETQYF
>NA|TRBV7-2|TRBJ2-1|few
TGTGCCAGCAGCGAACAAACGGGGTTCGGCAATGAGCAGTTCTTC
CASSEQTGFGNEQFF
>NA|TRBV7-3|TRBJ2-7|NA
TGTGCCAGCAGCTTAGACCGGAACTACGAGCAGTACTTC
CASSLDRNYEQYF
>NA|TRBV7-3|TRBJ1-1|NA
TGTGCCAGCAGCGTGACAAGGGATGATACTGAAGCTTTCTTT
CASSVTRDDTEAFF
>NA|TRBV3-1/TRBV3-2|TRBJ1-2|NA
TGTGCCAGCCGCCAAACAGGCGCCCCTAACTATGGCTACACCTTC
CASRQTGAPNYGYTF
>NA|TRBV5-1|TRBJ2-3|few
TGCGCCAGCAGCTTAAGTCGGGGACTGGATACGCAGTATTTT
CASSLSRGLDTQYF
>TRBD2|TRBV9|TRBJ2-1|NA
TGTGCCAGCAGCTTTATAGCGGGAGTAAGCGATGAGCAGTTCTTC
CASSFIAGVSDEQFF
>NA|TRBV30|TRBJ1-2|NA
TGTGCCTGGAGTGTGAAGGGAAGGAATGGCTACACCTTC
CAWSVKGRNGYTF
>NA|TRBV4-2|TRBJ1-5|NA
TGTGCCAGCAGCCAAGGATCGGACTATAGCAATCAGCCCCAGCATTTT
CASSQGSDYSNQPQHF
>NA|TRBV6-5|TRBJ1-3|NA
TGTGCCAGCAGATTGGGCTCTGGAAACACCATATATTTT
CASRLGSGNTIYF
>NA|TRBV10-3|TRBJ2-2|NA
TGTGCCATCAGCGAGGGGACCGGGGAGCTGTTTTTT
CAISEGTGELFF
>TRBD1|TRBV6-1|TRBJ1-5|NA
TGTGCCAGTGAATACAGGGGGAATCAGCCCCAGCATTTT
CASEYRGNQPQHF
>TRBD1|TRBV7-6|TRBJ2-7|NA
TGTGCCAGCAGCTTACCGGGACAGGGGCGGTCCGAGCAGTACTTC
CASSLPGQGRSEQYF
>NA|TRBV9|TRBJ2-1|few
TGTGCCAGCAGCTCCCGGGACATCCACAATGAGCAGTTCTTC
CASSSRDIHNEQFF
>NA|TRBV7-2|TRBJ1-2|NA
TGTGCCAGCAGCTTATCCCAAGGGGCCTTTTATGGCTACACCTTC
CASSLSQGAFYGYTF
>NA|TRBV7-9|TRBJ1-2|NA
TGTGCCAGCAGCTTAAATTCCCGGGGGGCCTATGGCTACACCTTC
CASSLNSRGAYGYTF
>TRBD1|TRBV6-5|TRBJ1-4|NA
TGTGCCAGCAGTTCCGGGACAGTCGGTGAAAAACTGTTTTTT
CASSSGTVGEKLFF
>NA|TRBV28|TRBJ1-2|NA
TGTGCCAGCAGCGCCGGGGGCGCAAGCTATGGCTACACCTTC
CASSAGGASYGYTF
>TRBD1|TRBV5-8|TRBJ2-5|NA
TGTGCCAGCGGTACCGGGACAGTCCAGCGGACCCAGTACTTC
CASGTGTVQRTQYF
>NA|TRBV20-1|TRBJ2-5|few
TGCAGCGCTGCCGGACAAGAGACCCAGTACTTC
CSAAGQETQYF
>NA|TRBV20-1|TRBJ2-6|NA
TGCAGTGCTAGTCGCGGGACATCTGGGGCCAACGTCCTGACTTTC
CSASRGTSGANVLTF
>TRBD1|TRBV18|TRBJ2-1|once
TGTGCCAGCTCACCCGGTCCCGGGACAGTTAATGAGCAGTTCTTC
CASSPGPGTVNEQFF
>NA|TRBV6-5|TRBJ2-3|NA
TGTGCCAGCAGTCTATCCCGGGGAGGAGGGGATACGCAGTATTTT
CASSLSRGGGDTQYF
>NA|TRBV28|TRBJ1-5|NA
TGTGCCAGCAGGAGGGGTGGTCAGCCCCAGCATTTT
CASRRGGQPQHF
>NA|TRBV7-2|TRBJ1-6|NA
TGTGCCAGCAGCTTAAGTATGTGGGCCAGCACCTATAATTCACCCCTCCACTTT
CASSLSMWASTYNSPLHF
>NA|TRBV20-1|TRBJ1-2|few
TGCAGTGCTAGTCCTCTGGGGGAAAACGGCTACACCTTC
CSASPLGENGYTF
>NA|TRBV14|TRBJ2-7|NA
TGTGCCAGCAGCCGAGGACATGGGATGGGGGTCTACGAGCAGTACTTC
CASSRGHGMGVYEQYF
>NA|TRBV29-1|TRBJ2-1|NA
TGCAGCGTTGAAGATCCAGGGAGCTCCTACAATGAGCAGTTCTTC
CSVEDPGSSYNEQFF
>TRBD2|TRBV6-2/TRBV6-3|TRBJ2-3|NA
TGTGCCAGCAGTACAACACCGGGACTAGTGGCAGATACGCAGTATTTT
CASSTTPGLVADTQYF
>NA|TRBV6-6|TRBJ1-1|NA
TGTGCCAGCAGTTACTCGGGAGGGGCAACCGAAGCTTTCTTT
CASSYSGGATEAFF
>NA|TRBV18|TRBJ2-2|few
TGTGCCAGCTCACGCAGGGAAGCTGGCGCCGGGGAGCTGTTTTTT
CASSRREAGAGELFF
>NA|TRBV7-9|TRBJ1-5|NA
TGTGCCAGCAGCTTCTCTACAGGGCTTAAGAATAGCAATCAGCCCCAGCATTTT
CASSFSTGLKNSNQPQHF
>NA|TRBV12-3/TRBV12-4|TRBJ1-1|NA
TGTGCCAGCAGTTTTACGTTCCGCCCTTTCTTT
CASSFTFRPFF
>NA|TRBV30|TRBJ2-5|NA
TGTGCCTGGAGTGTAGGAGGGGAGACCCAGTACTTC
CAWSVGGETQYF
>NA|TRBV5-1|TRBJ2-5|NA
TGCGCCAGCAGCCCTTTCCCCTTACAAGAGACCCAGTACTTC
CASSPFPLQETQYF
>TRBD1|TRBV9|TRBJ2-3|few
TGTGCCAGCAGAGCCGGGACAGGGGTAACAGATACGCAGTATTTT
CASRAGTGVTDTQYF
>NA|TRBV19|TRBJ2-7|NA
TGTGCCAGTAGTAAGGGGCACACCTACGAGCAGTACTTC
CASSKGHTYEQYF
>NA|TRBV6-5|TRBJ2-3|NA
TGTGCCAGCAGTTACTCGAACACAGATACGCAGTATTTT
CASSYSNTDTQYF
>NA|TRBV10-3|TRBJ1-1|NA
TGTGCCATCAGTGGGAATCTGGGAGGGATGAACACTGAAGCTTTCTTT
CAISGNLGGMNTEAFF
>TRBD1|TRBV7-2|TRBJ2-7|NA
TGTGCCAGCAGCTCCCCAACAGACAGGGTCTTTTTCCACGAGCAGTACTTC
CASSSPTDRVFFHEQYF
>NA|TRBV28|TRBJ2-7|NA
TGTGCCAGCAGCCCCCCCACCTACGAGCAGTACTTC
CASSPPTYEQYF
>TRBD2|TRBV19|TRBJ2-3|once
TGTGCCAGTAGTATAGGTATGGGTAGCGGGACGAGCAGCACAGATACGCAGTATTTT
CASSIGMGSGTSSTDTQYF
>TRBD2|TRBV7-2|TRBJ2-3|NA
TGTGCCAGCAGCCTCACTCCAACGGGGCTAGCGGGAGATATAGATACGCAGTATTTT
CASSLTPTGLAGDIDTQYF
>TRBD2|TRBV28|TRBJ2-1|NA
TGTGCCAGCAGTGCAAGCGGGGGTACTAATGAGCAGTTCTTC
CASSASGGTNEQFF
>NA|TRBV6-2/TRBV6-3|TRBJ1-5|NA
TGTGCCAGCAGTTACGCGGCTGGGCCCCAGCATTTT
CASSYAAGPQHF
>NA|TRBV9|TRBJ1-1|few
TGTGCCAGCAGCGTTGGAGGCTACACTGAAGCTTTCTTT
CASSVGGYTEAFF
>NA|TRBV21-1|TRBJ2-3|NA
TGTGCCAGCAGCAAATTTGGCAGTAGCACAGATACGCAGTATTTT
CASSKFGSSTDTQYF
>TRBD1|TRBV6-2/TRBV6-3|TRBJ2-7|once
TGTGCCAGCAGTACAGGGGGAGGATCCGGCGAGCAGTACTTC
CASSTGGGSGEQYF
>NA|TRBV19|TRBJ1-6|NA
TGTGCCAGTAGTATTGGGTTTGATAATTCACCCCTCCACTTT
CASSIGFDNSPLHF
>NA|TRBV7-9|TRBJ1-1|NA
TGTGCCAGCAGACCCCAGGGTTACACTGAAGCTTTCTTT
CASRPQGYTEAFF
>NA|TRBV14|TRBJ1-4|few
TGTGCCAGCAGCCAAGCGGGCAGAACTAATGAAAAACTGTTTTTT
CASSQAGRTNEKLFF